This TCR beta chain was retrieved from a study of T cell responses to AZD1222 COVID-19 vaccine. General study findings and limits: Among spike-specific TCRs, nearly half reportedly target unmutated variant regions. Repertoire samples came only from after the peak T cell response.

Germline CDR1 and CDR2: MNHEY and SVGAGI. The trim removed 6 bases at V and 5 bases at J, leaving 10 bases unmatched. The CDR3 sequence is 14 residues long. To note about this clone: No antigen is known for it.

The repertoire was sequenced with immunoSEQ multiplex PCR; TCRdb's copy has only in-frame clones and lacks some. Of about 130,000 clones detected, approximately 91% appear once; the ten largest clones hold under 6%. The receptor comes from an adult who received the AZD1222 COVID-19 vaccine. The sequencing here drew on peripheral blood, taken 28 days after the second AZD1222 dose. J is TRBJ2-7 and V is TRBV6-5; 7 bases align to TRBD2. CDR3 residues: CASRPWGGQDEQYF. The CDR3 nucleotides are TGTGCCAGCAGGCCCTGGGGGGGTCAAGACGAGCAGTACTTC.